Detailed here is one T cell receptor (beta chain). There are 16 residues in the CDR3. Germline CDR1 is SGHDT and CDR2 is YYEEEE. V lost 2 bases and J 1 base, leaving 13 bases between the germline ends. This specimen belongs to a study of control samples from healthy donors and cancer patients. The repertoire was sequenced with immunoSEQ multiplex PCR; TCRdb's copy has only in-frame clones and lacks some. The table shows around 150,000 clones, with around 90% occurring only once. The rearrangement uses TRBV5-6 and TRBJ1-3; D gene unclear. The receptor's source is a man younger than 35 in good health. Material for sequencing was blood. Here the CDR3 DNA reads TGTGCCAGCAGCTTCAACGGGTTAGCTTCTGGAAACACCATATATTTT. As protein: CASSFNGLASGNTIYF.